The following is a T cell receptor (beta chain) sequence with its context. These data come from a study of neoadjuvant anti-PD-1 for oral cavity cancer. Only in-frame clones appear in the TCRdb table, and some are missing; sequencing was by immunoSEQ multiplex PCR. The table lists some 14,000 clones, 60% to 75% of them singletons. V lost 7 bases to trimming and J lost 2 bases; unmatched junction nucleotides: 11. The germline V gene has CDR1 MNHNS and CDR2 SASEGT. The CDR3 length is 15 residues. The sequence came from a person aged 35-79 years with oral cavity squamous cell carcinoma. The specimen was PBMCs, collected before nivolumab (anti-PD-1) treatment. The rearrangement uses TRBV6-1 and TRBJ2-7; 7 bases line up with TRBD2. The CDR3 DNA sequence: TGTGCCAGCACCGGACGGGGAGGGGACCCCTACGAGCAGTACTTC. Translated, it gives CASTGRGGDPYEQYF.